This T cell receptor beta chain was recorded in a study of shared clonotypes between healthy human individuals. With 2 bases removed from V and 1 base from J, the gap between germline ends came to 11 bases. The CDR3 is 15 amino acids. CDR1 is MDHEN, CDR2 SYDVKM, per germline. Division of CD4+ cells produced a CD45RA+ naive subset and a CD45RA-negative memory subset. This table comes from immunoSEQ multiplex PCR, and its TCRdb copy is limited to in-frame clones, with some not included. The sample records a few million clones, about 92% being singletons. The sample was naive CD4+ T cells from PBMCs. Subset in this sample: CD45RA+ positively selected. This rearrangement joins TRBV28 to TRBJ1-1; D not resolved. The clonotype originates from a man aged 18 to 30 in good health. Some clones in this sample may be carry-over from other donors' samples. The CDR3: CASSLSGSQNTEAFF. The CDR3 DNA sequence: TGTGCCAGCAGTTTAAGTGGGTCCCAGAACACTGAAGCTTTCTTT.